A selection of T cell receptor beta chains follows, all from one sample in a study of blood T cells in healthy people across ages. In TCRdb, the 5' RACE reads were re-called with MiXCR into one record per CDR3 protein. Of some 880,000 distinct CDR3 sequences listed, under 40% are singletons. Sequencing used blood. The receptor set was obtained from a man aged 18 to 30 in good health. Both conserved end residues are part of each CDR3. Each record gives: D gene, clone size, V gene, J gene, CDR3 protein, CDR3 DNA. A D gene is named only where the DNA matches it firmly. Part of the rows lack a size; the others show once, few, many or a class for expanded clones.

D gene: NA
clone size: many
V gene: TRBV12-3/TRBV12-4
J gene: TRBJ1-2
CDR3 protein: CASSPGPSYGYTF
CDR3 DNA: TGTGCCAGCTCCCCGGGGCCGAGTTATGGCTACACCTTC

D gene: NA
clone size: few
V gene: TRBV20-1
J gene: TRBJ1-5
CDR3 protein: CSVNRGGNQPQHF
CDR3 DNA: TGCAGTGTGAACAGAGGAGGCAATCAGCCCCAGCATTTT

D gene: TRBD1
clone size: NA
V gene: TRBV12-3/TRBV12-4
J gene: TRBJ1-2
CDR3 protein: CATPGGTGAGYTF
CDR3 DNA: TGTGCCACCCCAGGAGGGACAGGGGCTGGCTACACCTTC

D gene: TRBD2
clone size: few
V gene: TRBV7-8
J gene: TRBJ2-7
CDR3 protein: CASSSEGLAGTSSYNEQYF
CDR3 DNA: TGTGCCAGCAGCTCCGAAGGGCTAGCGGGGACGAGCTCCTACAATGAGCAGTACTTC

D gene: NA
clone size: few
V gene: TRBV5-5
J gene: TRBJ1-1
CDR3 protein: CASSLVGRGPEAFF
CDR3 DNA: TGTGCCAGCAGCTTGGTGGGGCGGGGGCCTGAAGCTTTCTTT

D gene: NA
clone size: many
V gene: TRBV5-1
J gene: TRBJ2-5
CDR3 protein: CASSLFLQETQYF
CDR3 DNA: TGCGCCAGCAGCTTGTTTCTACAAGAGACCCAGTACTTC

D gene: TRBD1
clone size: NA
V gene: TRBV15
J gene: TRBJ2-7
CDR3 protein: CATSKDRGYNEQYF
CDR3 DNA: TGTGCCACCAGCAAGGACAGGGGCTACAATGAGCAGTACTTC

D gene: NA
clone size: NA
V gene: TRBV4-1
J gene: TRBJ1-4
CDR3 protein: CASSQVVSNEKLFF
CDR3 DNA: TGCGCCAGCAGCCAAGTTGTGTCTAATGAAAAACTGTTTTTT

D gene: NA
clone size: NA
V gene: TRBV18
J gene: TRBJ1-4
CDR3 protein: CASSPRTANEKLFF
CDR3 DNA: TGTGCCAGCTCACCGCGGACAGCAAATGAAAAACTGTTTTTT

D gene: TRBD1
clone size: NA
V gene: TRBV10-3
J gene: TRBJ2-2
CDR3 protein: CAIRETRDRNTGELFF
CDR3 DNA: TGTGCCATCAGAGAAACCCGGGACAGGAACACCGGGGAGCTGTTTTTT

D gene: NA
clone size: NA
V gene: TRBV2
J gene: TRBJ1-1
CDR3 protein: CASTQQGGAEAFF
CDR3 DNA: TGTGCCAGCACGCAGCAGGGAGGGGCTGAAGCTTTCTTT

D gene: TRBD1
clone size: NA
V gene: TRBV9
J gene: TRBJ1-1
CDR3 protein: CASSMTGGDTEAFF
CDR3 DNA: TGTGCCAGCAGCATGACAGGGGGGGACACTGAAGCTTTCTTT

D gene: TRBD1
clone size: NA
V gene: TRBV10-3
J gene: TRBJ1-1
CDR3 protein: CAISPGTGGFEAFF
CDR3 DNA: TGTGCCATCAGCCCCGGGACAGGGGGATTCGAAGCTTTCTTT

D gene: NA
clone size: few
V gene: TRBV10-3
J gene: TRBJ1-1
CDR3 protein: CAIRGSSLRGTEAFF
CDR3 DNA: TGTGCCATCCGGGGGTCTTCACTAAGGGGGACTGAAGCTTTCTTT

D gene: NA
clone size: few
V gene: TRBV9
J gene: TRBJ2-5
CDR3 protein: CASSVYKGGQETQYF
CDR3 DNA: TGTGCCAGCAGCGTGTATAAGGGCGGGCAAGAGACCCAGTACTTC

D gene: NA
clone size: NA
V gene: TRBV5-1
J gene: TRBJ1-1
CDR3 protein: CASLGAWGTEAFF
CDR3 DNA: TGCGCCAGTTTGGGCGCCTGGGGCACTGAAGCTTTCTTT

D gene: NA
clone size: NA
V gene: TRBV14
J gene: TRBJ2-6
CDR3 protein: CASSQDETGFYPGANVLTF
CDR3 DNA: TGTGCCAGCAGCCAAGATGAGACAGGTTTCTACCCTGGGGCCAACGTCCTGACTTTC

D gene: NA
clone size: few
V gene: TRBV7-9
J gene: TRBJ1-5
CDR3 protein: CASSLAYAERSNQPQHF
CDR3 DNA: TGTGCCAGCAGCTTAGCGTATGCAGAGAGGAGCAATCAGCCCCAGCATTTT

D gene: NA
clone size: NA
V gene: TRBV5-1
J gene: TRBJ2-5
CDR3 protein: CASSLATSQETQYF
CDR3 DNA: TGCGCCAGCAGCTTGGCGACATCCCAAGAGACCCAGTACTTC

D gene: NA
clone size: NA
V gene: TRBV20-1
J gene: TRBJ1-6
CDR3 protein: CSAARTVNSPLHF
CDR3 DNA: TGCAGTGCTGCGAGGACAGTCAATTCACCCCTCCACTTT

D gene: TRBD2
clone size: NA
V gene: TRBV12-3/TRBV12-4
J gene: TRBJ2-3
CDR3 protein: CASSPAPLAGGTDTQYF
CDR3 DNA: TGTGCCAGCAGTCCCGCCCCTCTAGCGGGGGGAACAGATACGCAGTATTTT

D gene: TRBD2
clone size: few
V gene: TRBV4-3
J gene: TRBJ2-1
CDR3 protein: CASSQGGTSGGFNEQFF
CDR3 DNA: TGCGCCAGCAGCCAGGGAGGGACTAGCGGGGGATTCAATGAGCAGTTCTTC

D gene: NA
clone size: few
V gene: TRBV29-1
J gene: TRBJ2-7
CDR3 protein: CSVDGLGGSYNEQYF
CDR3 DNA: TGCAGCGTTGACGGTCTGGGAGGCTCCTACAATGAGCAGTACTTC

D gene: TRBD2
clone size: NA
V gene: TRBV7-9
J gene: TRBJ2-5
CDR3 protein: CASSLRTSGRDWETQYF
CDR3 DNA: TGTGCCAGCAGCTTAAGGACTAGCGGGCGAGATTGGGAGACCCAGTACTTC

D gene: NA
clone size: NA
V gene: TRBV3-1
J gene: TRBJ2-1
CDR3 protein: CVSSQAPVVQFF
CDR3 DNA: TGTGTCAGCAGCCAAGCTCCTGTGGTGCAGTTCTTC

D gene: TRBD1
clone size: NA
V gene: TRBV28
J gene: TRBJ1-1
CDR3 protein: CALYRQGDTEAFF
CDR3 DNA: TGTGCCCTTTACCGACAGGGGGACACTGAAGCTTTCTTT

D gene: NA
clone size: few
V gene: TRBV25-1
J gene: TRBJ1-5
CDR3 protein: CARTDGQPQHF
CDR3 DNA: TGTGCCAGGACGGATGGTCAGCCCCAGCATTTT

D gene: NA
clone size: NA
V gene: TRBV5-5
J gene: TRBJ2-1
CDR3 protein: CASSLEGGWDEQFF
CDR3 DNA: TGTGCCAGCAGCTTGGAGGGGGGGTGGGATGAGCAGTTCTTC

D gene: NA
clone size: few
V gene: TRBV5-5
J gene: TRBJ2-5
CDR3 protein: CASSLVPRQETQYF
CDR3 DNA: TGTGCCAGCAGCTTGGTTCCACGTCAAGAGACCCAGTACTTC

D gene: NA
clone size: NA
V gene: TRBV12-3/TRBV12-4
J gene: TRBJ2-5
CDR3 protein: CASSLLAGNPRETQYF
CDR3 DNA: TGTGCCAGCAGTTTACTGGCGGGGAACCCTCGGGAGACCCAGTACTTC

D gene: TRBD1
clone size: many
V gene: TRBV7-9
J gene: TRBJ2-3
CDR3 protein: CASSPRDRGDFRTDTQYF
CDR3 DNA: TGTGCCAGCAGCCCCCGGGACAGGGGCGACTTTCGCACAGATACGCAGTATTTT

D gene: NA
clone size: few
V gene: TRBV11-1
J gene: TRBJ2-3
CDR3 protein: CASRHFTDTQYF
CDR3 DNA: TGTGCCAGCAGACATTTCACAGATACGCAGTATTTT

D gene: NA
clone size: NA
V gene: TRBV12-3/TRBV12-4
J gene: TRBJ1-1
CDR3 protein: CASSFGRLGTEAFF
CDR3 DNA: TGTGCCAGCAGTTTTGGCCGGCTAGGGACTGAAGCTTTCTTT

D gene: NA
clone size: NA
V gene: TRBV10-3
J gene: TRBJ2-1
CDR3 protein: CAIKSDQETQFF
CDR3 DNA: TGTGCCATCAAGTCAGACCAAGAGACCCAGTTCTTC

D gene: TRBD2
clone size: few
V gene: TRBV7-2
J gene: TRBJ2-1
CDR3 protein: CASSSFYSSGGVNEQFF
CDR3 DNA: TGTGCCAGCAGCTCCTTCTACTCTAGCGGGGGGGTGAATGAGCAGTTCTTC

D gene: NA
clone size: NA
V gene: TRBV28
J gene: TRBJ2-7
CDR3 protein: CASRRTGTLIYEQYF
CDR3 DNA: TGTGCCAGCAGAAGGACCGGGACCCTTATTTACGAGCAGTACTTC

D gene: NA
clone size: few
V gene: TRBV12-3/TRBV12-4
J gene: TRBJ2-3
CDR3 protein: CASTTGDKADTQYF
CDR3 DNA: TGTGCCAGCACCACCGGGGACAAAGCAGATACGCAGTATTTT

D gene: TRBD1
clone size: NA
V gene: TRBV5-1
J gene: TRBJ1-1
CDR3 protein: CASSFLTGGITEAFF
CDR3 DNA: TGCGCCAGCAGCTTTTTGACAGGGGGGATCACTGAAGCTTTCTTT

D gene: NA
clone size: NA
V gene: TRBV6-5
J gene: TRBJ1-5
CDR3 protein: CASSSGGEDQPQHF
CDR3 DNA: TGTGCCAGCAGTTCTGGGGGCGAAGATCAGCCCCAGCATTTT

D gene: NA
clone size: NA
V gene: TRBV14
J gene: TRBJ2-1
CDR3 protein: CASRRSGEIPEQFF
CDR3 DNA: TGTGCCAGCAGGAGGTCAGGGGAAATCCCCGAGCAGTTCTTC

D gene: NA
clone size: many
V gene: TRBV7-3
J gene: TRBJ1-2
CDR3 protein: CASSRGGQNYGYTF
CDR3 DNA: TGTGCCAGCAGCCGCGGGGGGCAGAACTATGGCTACACCTTC

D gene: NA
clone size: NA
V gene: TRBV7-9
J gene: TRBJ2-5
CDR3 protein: CASSLTSSGETKYF
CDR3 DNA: TGTGCCAGCAGCTTGACAAGCTCGGGGGAGACCAAGTACTTC